This T cell receptor beta chain was recorded in a study of cytomegalovirus exposure and HLA in healthy donors (dated by TCRdb to 2015 to 2018). Regarding the research as a whole: An earlier analysis of approximately 640 of the donors reported 250 to 350 Gb of sequence data and around 110 million unique TCR beta sequences from roughly 180 million T cells. An early release covering about 600 HLA-typed donors comprised 300 to 350 gigabases of sequencing data and tens of millions of unique TCR sequences. Of the roughly 410 genotyped donors, roughly 76% were placed in the genetic ancestry cluster associated with self-reported Caucasian donors. The study aimed to test whether signatures of past pathogen exposure could be identified by cataloging public T cell receptors. The study profiled the T cell repertoires of around 700 subjects by immunosequencing and related them to cytomegalovirus serostatus. A separate validation cohort of about 110 different subjects was used in addition to the 666-subject first cohort. High-throughput TCR immunosequencing, statistical association of individual TCRs with disease status, and machine learning were combined to predict cytomegalovirus infection status. To study patterns of TCR occurrence, a later analysis re-analyzed previously published TCR beta repertoires from several hundred donors and added high-resolution HLA genotyping. Rather than using new phenotypic data, the later analysis identified candidate immune exposures from TCR beta sequences and from how often those sequences occurred across donors. An earlier analysis of 587 of the donors used high-throughput TCR beta sequencing to judge whether each TCR beta V gene segment behaved as functional or pseudogenic. Donor age, sex, ethnicity and CMV serostatus were collected together with the repertoire data. A later genetic analysis used genome-wide SNP genotypes for about 65% of the roughly 700 donors, treating that subset as a discovery cohort. Every repertoire in the discovery cohort had been generated on one and the same sequencing platform. Both class I and class II loci were covered by HLA typing, at four-digit resolution. The number of typed donors differed by locus: about 620-640 for A, B, C, DRB1 and DQB1; 522 for DQA1; around 580 for DPA1; and roughly 490 for DPB1. Roughly 5 DR-DQ haplotypes were handled as single units for association and clustering, since linkage in the cohort was strong. On average, around 230,000 unique TCR beta nucleotide sequences were sequenced per donor among some 430 genotyped donors of the cohort, with around 19% of those sequences being non-productive.

Note on this clone: It has no known antigen specificity. No much larger clonotype is one base removed from it; base qualities were not supplied.

Summary of the overall study and its limitations: Most CMV-associated TCR beta chains appeared to be HLA-restricted in a later analysis, and the HLA associations seemed to be driven largely by CMV exposure. Three of the identified cytomegalovirus-associated TCR beta chains were confirmed in vitro to be specific for cytomegalovirus antigens. This cohort had only TCR beta chains sequenced, and the lack of alpha or paired-chain data limited which features could be detected. An association between a missense DCLRE1C variant and V-gene and J-gene trimming of TCR beta chains was found in a later genetic analysis and replicated in an independent cohort. While some public TCRs were present in many individuals, most TCR sequences turned up only very rarely across donors. Because some donors lacked HLA typing at each locus, the association tests relied only on the typed subset. According to a later analysis, TCR association rates differed among HLA loci, with DRB1 alleles showing the most associated TCRs and HLA-C alleles showing the fewest. A further reported finding was that TCR beta sequences accurately predicted the HLA-A and HLA-B alleles for most subjects in the first cohort. Linkage disequilibrium might explain the correlated functional status among segregating V segments, but an unknown experimental factor could not be ruled out. Specific HLA alleles were associated with roughly 17,000 TCR beta sequences at a false discovery rate of 0.05 in a later analysis. A cluster of highly shared sequence variants was judged likely to be a technical artifact of the sequencing pipeline. A later analysis found that HLA-associated TCR beta chains were more clonally expanded and had lower generation probabilities than equally common non-associated chains. According to a later analysis, parvovirus B19, influenza, CMV and Epstein-Barr virus appeared linked to several top co-occurrence clusters. CMV serostatus was the only immune exposure information available for the cohort. Cytomegalovirus status was reported to be diagnosed by the classifier with high specificity and sensitivity in both the original and validation cohorts. In an earlier analysis of around 600 of the donors, most TCR beta V segments were observed in productive rearrangements about 90% or about 30% of the time, broadly matching IMGT annotations. Assigning TCR associations to individual alleles was difficult when HLA alleles, especially DR and DQ, strongly co-occurred. In the study, approximately 160 TCR beta chains were listed as associated with cytomegalovirus. The earlier analysis of about 600 of the donors excluded 15 to 20 rarely observed V segments, including chromosome 9 orphons, because counts were too low. According to a later genetic analysis, donors in an Asian-associated ancestry cluster had fewer N-insertions in productive TCRs than the approximately 670-donor mean. The authors suggested that the approach could potentially be extended to other disease states and immunological phenotypes. Presence/absence analyses assumed roughly uniform sequencing depth across donors, an assumption that may not hold.

The library was prepared using the immunoSEQ multiplex PCR assay. A mixture of 60 forward primers for TCR Vbeta segments and 13 reverse primers for TCR Jbeta segments was used in the multiplex PCR. Amplification of the CDR3 region of rearranged TCR beta genes was performed with a multiplex PCR assay on genomic DNA. The amplified TCR beta libraries were sequenced on the Illumina HiSeq System as 87-base-pair reads. The authors processed their data as follows. In a later analysis, some 80 million unique TCR beta chains were counted across the approximately 670 repertoires, and around 10 million of these chains were shared by at least two donors. Raw reads were error-corrected and collapsed into unique sequences by a nearest-neighbor algorithm in which closely related sequences were merged to remove PCR and sequencing errors. Alignment of CDR3 sequences to IMGT reference sequences was used to assign V, D and J gene segments. For a sequence to be retained, at least a six-nucleotide match to both a V gene segment and a J gene segment was required. Rearrangements were classified as productive when the CDR3 lacked stop codons and remained in frame with V and J, and all other rearrangements were classified as non-productive. Following IMGT convention, CDR3 was defined as the stretch from the second conserved V-encoded cysteine to the conserved J-encoded phenylalanine. Sequences without an unambiguous match to a single V gene segment were excluded from the earlier analysis of 587 of the donors. In an earlier analysis of 587 of the donors, V segments were called functional above 56.7% productive rearrangements and were called segregating when the between-donor standard deviation exceeded 5%. A statistical classification framework was built to diagnose cytomegalovirus status from the catalog of TCR beta chain sequences. A later analysis assigned V and J genes by comparing TCR nucleotide sequences with IMGT/GENE-DB human TR gene sequences. In a later analysis, CDR3 sequences and most-parsimonious VDJ recombination scenarios were assigned using the TCRdist pipeline. In a later analysis, every TCR beta chain was defined by the combination of its CDR3 amino acid sequence and its V-gene family, and reads without a unique V-gene family were dropped. A later analysis removed 592 highly shared, low-generation-probability nucleotide sequences to deal with suspected cross-contamination and a sequencing artifact. In a later analysis, a clonal expansion index was calculated for each public chain from normalized within-repertoire ranks of inferred template counts. Generation probabilities in a later analysis came from a VDJ recombination model fitted to out-of-frame rearrangements, and those results were checked against IGoR. In a later analysis, hypergeometric tests were used to score TCR-TCR, TCR-HLA and TCR-CMV co-occurrence, with a repertoire-size bias correction applied to TCR pairs. A later analysis estimated false discovery rates by permuting HLA or CMV assignments 20 times. In a later analysis, co-occurring TCRs were grouped using DBSCAN, with TCRdist sequence similarity added in when clustering inside HLA-allele-positive subsets. Repertoires with fewer than 30,000 or more than 120,000 public chains were left out of co-occurrence clustering, as were five repertoires with anomalous nucleotide sharing. TCRdb obtained this table from immuneACCESS and retained in-frame rearrangements with V and J assigned. These tables miss some clones; where compared with another copy, unresolved V genes account for less than half of the shortfall, and the remainder is unexplained. The V and J calls and clone size were taken over from that table, and D and trimming were inferred from the DNA. Recorded for this sample are roughly 250,000 clones; around four fifths of them occurred a single time. 2% to 2.5% of the sample is in the top ten clones.

The cohort was made up of about 670 healthy bone marrow donors. All cohort members were sampled while nominally healthy, although unrecorded immune exposures were likely present. The donor was CMV seropositive and belonged to the group of more than 250 seropositive cohort members. A peripheral blood sample was collected from each donor, and TCR beta sequencing was performed on peripheral blood mononuclear cells. Genomic DNA extraction from the blood cell samples was performed with the Qiagen DNeasy Blood Extraction Kit. This TCR was sampled from a woman aged 40 to 50 in good health and CMV-seropositive. The sequenced material came from PBMCs.

The CDR3 reads as follows: CASSLDVSGTVNTQYF. The base sequence is TGTGCCAGCAGCTTAGACGTTAGCGGGACGGTGAATACGCAGTATTTT. The chain employs TRBV7-3 and TRBJ2-3; 8 central nucleotides agree with TRBD2. Inclusive of the bounding cysteine and phenylalanine, the CDR3 is 16 residues long. CDR3 DNA only is kept here, 48 bases in frame from base 1. CDR1 and CDR2, per the germline V gene, are SGHTA and FQGTGA. Trimmed from V: 2 bases; trimmed from J: 7 bases; junction bases lacking a gene match: 11. Extended through the reference TRBV7-3 and TRBJ2-3 proteins, this CDR3 yields the full variable domain: GAGVSQTPSNKVTEKGKYVELRCDPISGHTALYWYRQSLGQGPEFLIYFQGTGAADDSGLPNDRFFAVRPEGSVSTLKIQRTERGDSAVYLCASSLDVSGTVNTQYFGPGTRLTVL.